This T cell receptor beta chain is drawn from a study of CD8+ T cells in alopecia areata. Study-wide background: Scalp area affected, as a percentage, set the severity score of treated patients.

The CDR3 extends over 11 amino acids. Looked up from germline, CDR1 is SEHNR and CDR2 is FQNEAQ (reference sequence). V lost 3 bases and J 8 bases, leaving 7 bases between the germline ends. As regards this clone: Its antigen remains unknown.

Regarding the study as a whole: Besides other cells, scalp samples also yield sequences of resident alphabeta T cells from normal skin.

Described treatment: oral pan-JAK inhibitor, 5-10 mg twice daily. After isolation, RNA underwent reverse transcription to generate cDNA as the sequencing template. This table comes from immunoSEQ multiplex PCR, and its TCRdb copy is limited to in-frame clones, with some not included. This sample has roughly 170,000 clones; around 58% occur once, and the top ten carry over 10%. This clonotype was sampled from a human donor with alopecia areata. The sample consisted of CD8+ T cells sorted from blood, taken at week 24, from a patient treated with tofacitinib. The chain joins TRBV7-9 to TRBJ1-2; no definite D call. The CDR3 nucleotides read TGTGCCAGCAGCTTCCCGTTGGGCTACACCTTC. Its translation is CASSFPLGYTF.